This entry is about one T cell receptor beta chain. Its antigen is currently unknown. The data were obtained in a study of T cells expressing NK-cell markers. Study context: It was from sorted CD3+CD56+NKG2C+, CD3+CD56+NKG2C- and CD3+CD56-NKG2C+ T cells that TCR beta repertoires came.

CDR1 and CDR2 from the germline V gene are SEHNR and FQNEAQ (reference sequence). The CDR3 totals 14 residues. Findings of the study overall: In a group of about six donors, dominant NKG2C+ clonotypes represented 1.0-7.0% of CD8+ T cells. Also leading the CD3+CD56-NKG2C+ fraction in a few donors were these clonotypes.

For TCR beta, cDNA was produced by 5'RACE template switching with UMIs. TCRdb reprocessed the 5' RACE reads and stores each CDR3 protein as one record, lacking DNA. Its table lists roughly 150,000 distinct CDR3 sequences. Sequencing was carried out using blood T cells: a sorted CD56 or NKG2C T cell subset, CD4+ or CD8+ T cells, or bulk PBMC T cells (not recorded which). The sequence was collected from a woman aged 18-70 years in good health. V gene TRBV7-9 combines with J gene TRBJ2-7; TCRdb picks TRBD2, but there is no DNA to check that call. This CDR3 is CASSLGLAVYEQYF.